This TCR beta chain was sequenced during a study of OX40 agonist ivuxolimab in advanced cancers. Study in general: An agonistic human IgG2 monoclonal antibody against OX40 (CD134) was given.

Enrollment shut out patients with autoimmune disease history or systemic immunosuppression. Whole-study findings and limits: Expanded peripheral T cells had an undetermined antigen specificity.

TCRdb keeps only in-frame clones here, not all; method: immunoSEQ multiplex PCR. The data contain approximately 80,000 clones, approximately 85% of them singletons. This clone has only one observation. What it recognizes is unknown. Germline V CDR1 and CDR2: SGHNT, YYREEE (reference sequence). The trim removed 1 base at V and 8 bases at J, leaving 11 bases unmatched. This CDR3 has 15 residues. This receptor was identified in an adult with an advanced solid tumor such as melanoma, head and neck, liver or kidney cancer. The V gene is TRBV5-4, the J gene TRBJ1-2, with 7 bases that match TRBD1. The source material was CD4+ or CD8+ T cells sorted from blood, sampled in a trial of the OX40 agonist ivuxolimab. The CDR3 protein is CASSLRATGDLGYTF. The CDR3 DNA sequence: TGTGCCAGCAGCTTGCGGGCAACAGGGGATTTGGGCTACACCTTC.